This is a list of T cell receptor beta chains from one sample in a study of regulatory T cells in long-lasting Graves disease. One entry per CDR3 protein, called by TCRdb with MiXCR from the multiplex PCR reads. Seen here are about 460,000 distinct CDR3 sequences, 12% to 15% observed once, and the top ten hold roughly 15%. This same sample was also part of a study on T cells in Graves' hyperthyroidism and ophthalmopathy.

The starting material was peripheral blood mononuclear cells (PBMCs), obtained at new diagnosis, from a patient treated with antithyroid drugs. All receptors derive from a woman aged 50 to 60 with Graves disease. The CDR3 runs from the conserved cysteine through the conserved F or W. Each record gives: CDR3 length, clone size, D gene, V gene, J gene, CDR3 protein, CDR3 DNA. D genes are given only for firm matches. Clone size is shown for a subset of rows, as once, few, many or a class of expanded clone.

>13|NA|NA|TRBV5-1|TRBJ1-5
CASSLDWGQPQHF
TGCGCCAGCAGCTTGGACTGGGGCCAGCCCCAGCATTTT
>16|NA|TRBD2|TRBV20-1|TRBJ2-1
CSAIGTSGRWGNEQLF
TGCAGTGCTATTGGGACTAGCGGGAGGTGGGGCAATGAGCAGCTCTTC
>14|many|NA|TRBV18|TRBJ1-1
CASSASGEYTEAFF
TGTGCCAGCTCAGCCTCAGGGGAGTACACTGAAGCTTTCTTT
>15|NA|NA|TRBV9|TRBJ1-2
CASSPRAGIDYGYTF
TGTGCCAGCAGCCCCCGGGCAGGGATTGACTATGGCTACACCTTC
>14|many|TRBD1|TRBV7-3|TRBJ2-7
CASSLGQGEYEQYF
TGTGCCAGCAGCTTGGGACAGGGGGAATACGAGCAGTACTTC
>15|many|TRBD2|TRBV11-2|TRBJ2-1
CASSSSSGIFNEQFF
TGTGCCAGCAGCTCCTCTAGCGGGATATTCAATGAGCAGTTCTTC
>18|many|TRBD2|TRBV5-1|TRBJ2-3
CASSGGTSGSVYTDTQYF
TGCGCCAGCAGCGGAGGGACTAGCGGGAGTGTATACACAGATACGCAGTATTTT
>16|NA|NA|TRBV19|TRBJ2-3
CASSIPGHGGTDTQYF
TGTGCCAGTAGTATACCCGGACACGGAGGGACAGATACGCAGTATTTT
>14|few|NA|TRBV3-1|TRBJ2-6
CASSRVSGANVLTF
TGTGCCAGCAGCCGGGTCTCTGGGGCCAACGTCCTGACTTTC
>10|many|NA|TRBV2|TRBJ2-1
CATSRHEQFF
TGTGCCACCTCCCGGCATGAGCAGTTCTTC
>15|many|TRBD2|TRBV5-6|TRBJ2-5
CASSGLAGGQETQYF
TGTGCCAGCAGCGGACTAGCGGGCGGCCAAGAGACCCAGTACTTC
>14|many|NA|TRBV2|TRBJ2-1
CASRTEQSYNEQFF
TGTGCCAGCAGGACAGAGCAATCATACAATGAGCAGTTCTTC
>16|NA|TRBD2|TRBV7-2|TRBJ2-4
CASSGTSGLAKNIQYF
TGTGCCAGCAGCGGGACTAGCGGTCTCGCCAAAAACATTCAGTACTTC
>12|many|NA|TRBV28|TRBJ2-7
CASRVGNYEQYF
TGTGCCAGCAGAGTAGGAAACTACGAGCAGTACTTC
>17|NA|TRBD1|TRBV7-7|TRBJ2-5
CASSPNQGAVFQETQYF
TGTGCTAGCAGCCCGAACCAGGGGGCAGTTTTTCAAGAGACCCAGTACTTC
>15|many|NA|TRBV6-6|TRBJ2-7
CASSYSVDGSYEQYF
TGTGCCAGCAGTTACTCGGTGGACGGGAGCTACGAGCAGTACTTC
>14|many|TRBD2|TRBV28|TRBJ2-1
CASSWGGVINEQFF
TGTGCCAGCAGTTGGGGGGGGGTCATAAATGAGCAGTTCTTC
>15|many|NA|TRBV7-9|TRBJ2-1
CASSHPYVTYNEQFF
TGTGCCAGCAGCCACCCCTACGTTACCTACAATGAGCAGTTCTTC
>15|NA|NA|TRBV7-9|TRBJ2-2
CASSFTAGSTGELFF
TGTGCCAGCAGCTTCACCGCGGGGAGCACCGGGGAGCTGTTTTTT
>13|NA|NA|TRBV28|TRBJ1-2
CASSTYQGFGYTF
TGTGCCAGCAGTACCTATCAGGGGTTTGGCTACACCTTC
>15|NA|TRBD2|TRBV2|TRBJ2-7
CASSERRGLGSEQYF
TGTGCCAGCAGTGAAAGGCGGGGACTAGGGTCCGAGCAGTACTTC
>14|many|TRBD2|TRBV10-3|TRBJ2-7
CAIRSNSGSNEQYF
TGTGCCATCAGATCAAATAGCGGGAGTAACGAGCAGTACTTC
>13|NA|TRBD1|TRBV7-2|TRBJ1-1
CASSLTGTDSAFF
TGTGCCAGCAGTCTCACCGGGACAGATTCAGCTTTCTTT
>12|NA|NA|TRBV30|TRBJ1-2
CAWSVQVYGYTF
TGTGCCTGGAGTGTACAAGTCTATGGCTACACCTTC
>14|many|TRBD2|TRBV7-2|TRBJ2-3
CASSTGTSRDTQYF
TGTGCCAGCAGCACGGGGACTAGCAGGGATACGCAGTATTTT
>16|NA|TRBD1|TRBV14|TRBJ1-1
CASSQGSRGWSTEAFF
TGTGCCAGCAGCCAAGGTTCCAGGGGGTGGAGTACTGAAGCTTTCTTT
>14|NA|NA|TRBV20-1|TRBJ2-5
CSARDWGGQETQYF
TGCAGTGCTAGAGATTGGGGAGGTCAAGAGACCCAGTACTTC
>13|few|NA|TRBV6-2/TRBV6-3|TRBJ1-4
CASSPTGSGELFF
TGTGCCAGCAGTCCTACAGGGAGTGGGGAACTGTTTTTT
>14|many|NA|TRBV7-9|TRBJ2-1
CASKQASSYNEQFF
TGTGCCAGCAAACAAGCGTCCTCCTACAATGAGCAGTTCTTC
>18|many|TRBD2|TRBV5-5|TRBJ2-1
CASSFGGMTSGMYNEQFF
TGTGCCAGCAGCTTTGGGGGGATGACTAGCGGGATGTACAATGAGCAGTTCTTC
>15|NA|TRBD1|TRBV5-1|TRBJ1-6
CASSPGTGGNSPLHF
TGCGCCAGCAGCCCGGGGACAGGGGGAAATTCACCCCTCCACTTT
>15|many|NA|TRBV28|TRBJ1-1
CASSLHRVENTEAFF
TGTGCCAGCAGTCTCCACAGGGTCGAGAACACTGAAGCTTTCTTT
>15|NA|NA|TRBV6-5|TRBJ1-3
CASSFGQLSGNTIYF
TGTGCCAGCAGTTTTGGACAGCTATCTGGAAACACCATATATTTT
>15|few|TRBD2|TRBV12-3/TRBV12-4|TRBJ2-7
CASSLMAAGAYEQYF
TGTGCCAGCAGTTTAATGGCAGCGGGAGCCTACGAGCAGTACTTC
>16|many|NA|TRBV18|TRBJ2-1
CASSPPPLPSYNEQFF
TGTGCCAGCTCACCACCGCCCCTACCCTCCTACAATGAGCAGTTCTTC
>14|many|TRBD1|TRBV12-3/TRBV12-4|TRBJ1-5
CASSLDRVGQPQHF
TGTGCCAGCAGCCTTGACAGGGTCGGTCAGCCCCAGCATTTT
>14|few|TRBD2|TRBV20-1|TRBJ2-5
CSARVAGKGETQYF
TGCAGTGCTAGGGTAGCGGGAAAGGGGGAGACCCAGTACTTC
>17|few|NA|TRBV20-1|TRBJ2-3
CSAVGAGGKVGTDTQYF
TGCAGTGCAGTGGGGGCAGGAGGAAAGGTGGGCACAGATACGCAGTATTTT